This TCR beta chain was found in a study of blood T cell repertoires in COVID-19. Study-wide context: Spain, Italy and the United States supplied samples that represented acute and convalescent COVID-19. T cells, B-cell-depleted T cells, or PBMCs supplied cDNA or gDNA.

Original methodology: Amplification of reference gene primers provided the estimated nucleated cell counts. Sequencing was performed with immunoSEQ multiplex PCR; in TCRdb, only in-frame clones are kept and a portion is missing. D and trimming were read from the DNA, whereas the V and J calls and clone size are those reported in that table. The sample has 81,000 or so clones, around 94% seen once; the top ten hold approximately 6%. J was trimmed by 4 bases and V by 1 base; bases with no gene match: 14. This CDR3 spans 19 amino acids. Per germline, CDR1 KGHSH and CDR2 LQKENI. Sequencing was done on a sample of peripheral blood. The receptor was derived from a woman in her fifties or sixties with active COVID-19. The chain is built from TRBV18 and TRBJ2-7, with 12 bases that match TRBD2. The CDR3 region is CASSPRDRTTSGSLYEQYF. In nucleotides, the CDR3 is TGTGCCAGCTCACCACGGGACAGGACGACTAGCGGGAGTCTATACGAGCAGTACTTC. The full variable domain, completed using reference TRBV18 and TRBJ2-7, is NAGVMQNPRHLVRRRGQEARLRCSPMKGHSHVYWYRQLPEEGLKFMVYLQKENIIDESGMPKERFSAEFPKEGPSILRIQQVVRGDSAAYFCASSPRDRTTSGSLYEQYFGPGTRLTVT.